This T cell receptor beta chain was identified in a study of cytomegalovirus exposure and HLA in healthy donors. As to this clone: Antigen specificity is unknown.

General observations from the study: Only CMV serostatus was available as immune exposure information.

This PCR relied on a set of 60 Vbeta primers and 13 Jbeta primers. Profiling relied on immunoSEQ multiplex PCR, and the TCRdb table lists in-frame clones only, not all of them. The sample contains 150,000 to 160,000 clones, 75% to 85% of which appear only once. This CDR3 region has 13 residues. Per germline, CDR1 GTSNPN and CDR2 SVGIG (reference sequence). Losses at the gene ends were 3 bases for V and 6 bases for J; bases not matched to a gene: 7. The V and J genes are TRBV30 and TRBJ1-1, with 7 bases fitting TRBD1. The receptor's source is a woman aged 40-49 years in good health and CMV-seropositive. Sequenced material: PBMCs. CDR3 residues: CAWRAQGFAEAFF. CDR3 DNA sequence: TGTGCCTGGAGAGCACAGGGGTTTGCTGAAGCTTTCTTT.